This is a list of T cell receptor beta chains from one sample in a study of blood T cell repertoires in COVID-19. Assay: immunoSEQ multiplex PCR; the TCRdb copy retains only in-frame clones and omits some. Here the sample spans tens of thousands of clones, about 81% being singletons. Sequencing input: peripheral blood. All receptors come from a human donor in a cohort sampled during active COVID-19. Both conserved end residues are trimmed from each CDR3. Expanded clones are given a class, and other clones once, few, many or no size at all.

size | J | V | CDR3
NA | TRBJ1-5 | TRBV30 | AYSRSVSNQPQH
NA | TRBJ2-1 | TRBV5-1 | ASRQEPSNEQF
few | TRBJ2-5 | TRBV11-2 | ASSLGNGLGETQY
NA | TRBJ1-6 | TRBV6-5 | ASSYDRKNSPLH
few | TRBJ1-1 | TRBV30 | AWRRNQDTEAF
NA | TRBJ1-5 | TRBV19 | ASSLRGRSNQPQH
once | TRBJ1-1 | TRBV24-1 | ATTLHRRNTEAF
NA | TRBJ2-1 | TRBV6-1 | ASSERLAGSSYNEQF
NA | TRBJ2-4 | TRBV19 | ASSIGQGVAKNIQY
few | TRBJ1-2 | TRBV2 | ASSQGRQGYGYT
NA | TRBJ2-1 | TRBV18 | ASSPPSGGIYNEQF
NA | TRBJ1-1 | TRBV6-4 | ASSRDRAFKGDTEAF
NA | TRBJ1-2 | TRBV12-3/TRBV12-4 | ASSSGTSRD
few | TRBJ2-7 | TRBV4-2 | ASSHNSGGAYEQY
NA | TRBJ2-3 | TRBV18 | ASSPRGPEPTDTQY
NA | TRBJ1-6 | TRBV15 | ATSRGTGGNSPLH
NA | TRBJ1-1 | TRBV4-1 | ASSQLGTGLTEAF
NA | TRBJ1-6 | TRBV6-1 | ASSDAGEPSPLH
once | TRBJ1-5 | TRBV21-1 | ASSKGAGGTEPNQPQH
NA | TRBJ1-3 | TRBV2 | ASSRLDRLKGNTIY
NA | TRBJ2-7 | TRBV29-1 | SVQGTESSYEQY
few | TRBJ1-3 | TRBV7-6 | ASSLSAFAGNTIY
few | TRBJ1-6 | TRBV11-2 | ASSWTGTNSPLH
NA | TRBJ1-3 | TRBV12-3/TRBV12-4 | ASQLGVRNTIY
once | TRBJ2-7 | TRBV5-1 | ASSLSPGTPREQY
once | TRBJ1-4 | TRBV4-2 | ASSQGQGNEKLF
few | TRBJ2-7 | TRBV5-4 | ASSLGLAGPYEQY
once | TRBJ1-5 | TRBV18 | ASSPGTGAQPQH
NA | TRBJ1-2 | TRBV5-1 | ASSQPAGLFNGYT
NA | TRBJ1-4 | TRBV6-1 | ASREDREEKLF
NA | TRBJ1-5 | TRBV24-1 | ATTPTVTNQPQH
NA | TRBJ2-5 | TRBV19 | ASSEGGWETQY
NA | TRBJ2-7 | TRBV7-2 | ASSSDGFSYEQY
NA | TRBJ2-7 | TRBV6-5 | ASSYSNAYSYEQY
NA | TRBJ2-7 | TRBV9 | ASSVDNRGYEQY
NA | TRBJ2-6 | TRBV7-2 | ASSLTGGGANVLT
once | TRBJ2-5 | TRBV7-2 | ASSGGLQETQY
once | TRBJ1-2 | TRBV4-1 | ASSPINRGAGYT
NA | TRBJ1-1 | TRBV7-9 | ASSPRGGGNTEAF
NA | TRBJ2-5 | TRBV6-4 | ASSRLAGETQY
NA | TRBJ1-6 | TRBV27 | ASSFGTGNSPLH
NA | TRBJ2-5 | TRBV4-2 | ASSQDGDSSETQY
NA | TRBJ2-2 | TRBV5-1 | ASSPLHRGTDPTNTGELF
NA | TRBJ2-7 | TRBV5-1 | ASSQTSGGAVREQY
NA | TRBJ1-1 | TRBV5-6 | ASSNRETRVNTEAF
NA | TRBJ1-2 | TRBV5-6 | ASSLKTGAYGYT
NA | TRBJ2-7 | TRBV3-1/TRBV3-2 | ASSHQAGAIYEQY
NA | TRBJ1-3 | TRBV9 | ASSASDRPIY
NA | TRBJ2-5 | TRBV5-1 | ASSFAAAQETQY
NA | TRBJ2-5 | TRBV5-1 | ASSPGQGGRETQY
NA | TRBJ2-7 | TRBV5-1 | ASSLGGTVAYEQY
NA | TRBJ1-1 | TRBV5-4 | ASSFLVGVNTEAF
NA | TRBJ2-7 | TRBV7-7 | ASSNDRGSEQY
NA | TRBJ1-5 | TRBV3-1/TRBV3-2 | ASSHGGLGSNQPQH
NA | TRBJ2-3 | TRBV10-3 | AIRASGGRTDTQY